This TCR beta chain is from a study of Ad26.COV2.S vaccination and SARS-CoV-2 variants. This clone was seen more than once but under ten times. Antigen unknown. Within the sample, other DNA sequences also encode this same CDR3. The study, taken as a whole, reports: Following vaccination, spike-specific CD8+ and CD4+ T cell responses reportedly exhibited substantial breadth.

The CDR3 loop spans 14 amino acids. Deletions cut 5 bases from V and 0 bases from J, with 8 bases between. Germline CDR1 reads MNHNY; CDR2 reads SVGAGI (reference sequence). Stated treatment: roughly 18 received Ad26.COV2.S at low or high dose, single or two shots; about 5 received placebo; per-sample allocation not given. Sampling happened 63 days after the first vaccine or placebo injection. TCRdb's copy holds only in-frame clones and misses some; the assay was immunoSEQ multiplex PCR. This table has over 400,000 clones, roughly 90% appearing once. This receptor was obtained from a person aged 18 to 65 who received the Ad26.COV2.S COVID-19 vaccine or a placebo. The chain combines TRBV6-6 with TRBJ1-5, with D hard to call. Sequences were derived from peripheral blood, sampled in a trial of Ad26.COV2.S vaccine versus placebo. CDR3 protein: CASSLTDSNQPQHF. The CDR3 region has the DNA TGTGCCAGCAGTCTGACCGATAGCAATCAGCCCCAGCATTTT.